These 23 T cell receptor beta chains originate from one sample sequenced in a study of technical replicates of blood from a handful of donors. Here immunoSEQ multiplex PCR was the method, and the copy in TCRdb shows in-frame clones only, minus some. This repertoire shows approximately 81,000 clones, 75% to 85% found once; its top ten account for around 3.9%. Sequencing was carried out using PBMCs. The origin of the receptors is a human donor in good health. Some clones in this sample may be carry-over from other donors' samples.

The chain links TRBV19 to TRBJ1-2; D is possibly TRBD1 (6 bases). Per germline, CDR1 LNHDA and CDR2 SQIVND (reference sequence). The CDR3 is 12 amino acids. V gave up 6 bases and J gave up 3 bases, with 8 bases separating them. The chain's CDR3 is CASSPGDYGYTF. The CDR3 region has the DNA TGTGCCAGTAGCCCAGGGGACTATGGCTACACCTTC.

The chain links TRBV14 to TRBJ2-7; D is possibly TRBD2 (5 bases). V shed 0 bases and J shed 3 bases, with 12 bases lying between them. This CDR3 region has 15 residues. Looked up from germline, CDR1 is SGHDN and CDR2 is FVKESK. CDR3: CASSQDLGVVYEQYF. The CDR3, as DNA: TGTGCCAGCAGCCAAGACCTGGGAGTGGTCTACGAGCAGTACTTC.

This chain links TRBV5-1 with TRBJ2-2; 11 positions match TRBD2. Per germline, CDR1 SGHRS and CDR2 YFSETQ. The CDR3 consists of 18 residues. Trimming at V came to 4 bases and at J to 3 bases, leaving 11 bases not matched to a gene. CDR3 DNA sequence: TGCGCCAGCAGCGCGGGTACTAGCGGGAGAATGTACACCGGGGAGCTGTTTTTT. Protein: CASSAGTSGRMYTGELFF.

J is TRBJ2-7 and V is TRBV7-6; 10 bases line up with TRBD1. CDR3 length: 13 amino acids. Trimming at V came to 8 bases and at J to 5 bases, leaving 6 bases not matched to a gene. In germline, CDR1 is SGHVS, CDR2 FNYEAQ. The DNA of the CDR3 is TGTGCCAGCGCGTGGGACAGGGGCCACGAGCAGTACTTC. Its protein is CASAWDRGHEQYF. The whole variable domain, filled in from reference TRBV7-6 and TRBJ2-7, reads GAGVSQSPRYKVTKRGQDVALRCDPISGHVSLYWYRQALGQGPEFLTYFNYEAQQDKSGLPNDRFSAERPEGSISTLTIQRTEQRDSAMYRCASAWDRGHEQYFGPGTRLTVT.

This chain connects TRBV9 to TRBJ2-3, with 10 bases aligning to TRBD2. There are 16 residues in the CDR3. Germline V gene sequence: CDR1 SGDLS, CDR2 YYNGEE. Unmatched junction bases numbered 6, after V lost 3 bases and J lost 2 bases. The CDR3 is CASSASSGGPTDTQYF. CDR3 sequence (DNA): TGTGCCAGCAGCGCATCTAGCGGGGGACCCACAGATACGCAGTATTTT.

The chain carries TRBV15 and TRBJ2-7; 9 nucleotides agree with TRBD1. There are 16 residues in the CDR3. CDR1 is LNHNV, CDR2 YYDKDF, per germline (reference sequence). V shed 4 bases, J shed 2 bases, and the junction held 9 bases outside the gene matches. CDR3 bases: TGTGCCACCAGCACCGACCCGGGACAGGGCACCTACGAGCAGTACTTC. The encoded protein is CATSTDPGQGTYEQYF. The full variable domain, its missing parts supplied by reference TRBV15 and TRBJ2-7, is DAMVIQNPRYQVTQFGKPVTLSCSQTLNHNVMYWYQQKSSQAPKLLFHYYDKDFNNEADTPDNFQSRRPNTSFCFLDIRSPGLGDTAMYLCATSTDPGQGTYEQYFGPGTRLTVT.

The chain employs TRBV21-1 and TRBJ1-2; the D call of TRBD1 is as the table states it, not checked on the DNA. TRBV21-1 is a documented pseudogene. The CDR3 has 15 residues. The CDR3: CASSKAQGARHGYTF. The DNA of the CDR3 is TGTGCCAGCAGCAAAGCCCAGGGGGCGCGCCATGGCTACACCTTC.

There are a few counts of this clone. This chain uses TRBV19 with TRBJ2-3; D is unclear. The germline V gene has CDR1 LNHDA and CDR2 SQIVND (reference sequence). This CDR3 has 11 residues. V was clipped by 5 bases and J by 14 bases, with 14 bases between them. The CDR3 reads CASSFLDVRYF. The CDR3 DNA follows: TGTGCCAGTAGTTTCCTAGATGTTCGGTATTTT.

A few counts support this clone. This chain joins TRBV5-1 and TRBJ2-7; TRBD2 aligns across 13 bases. CDR1 SGHRS and CDR2 YFSETQ come from the germline V gene. The V and J ends lost 3 bases and 5 bases, in that order; junction bases with no gene match: 8. This CDR3 has 16 amino acids. In nucleotides, the CDR3 is TGCGCCAGCAGCTCGACTAGCGGGGGGACCTTTCACGAGCAGTACTTC. This codes for CASSSTSGGTFHEQYF.

A single count supports this clone. The V and J genes are TRBV7-2 and TRBJ2-3; possibly TRBD2 for D (5 bases). CDR1 and CDR2 from the germline V gene are SGHTA and FQGNSA. Trimming removed 5 bases at V and 7 bases at J, with 16 bases between. This CDR3 is 14 amino acids long. CDR3 amino acids: CASSPEGRGNTQYF. The CDR3 nucleotides read TGTGCCAGCAGCCCAGAGGGCCGTGGGAATACGCAGTATTTT. Full variable domain (missing parts from reference TRBV7-2 and TRBJ2-3): GAGVSQSPSNKVTEKGKDVELRCDPISGHTALYWYRQSLGQGLEFLIYFQGNSAPDKSGLPSDRFSAERTGGSVSTLTIQRTQQEDSAVYLCASSPEGRGNTQYFGPGTRLTVL.

V and J are TRBV7-3 and TRBJ2-7, with 9 nucleotides matching TRBD1. Germline CDR1 is SGHTA and CDR2 is FQGTGA. The junction had 5 bases not matched to a gene; V was cut back by 2 bases and J by 3 bases. The CDR3 loop spans 15 amino acids. In DNA, the CDR3 is TGTGCCAGCAGCTTAGCATCGGGACAGGGCTACGAGCAGTACTTC. Encoded protein: CASSLASGQGYEQYF.

This chain connects TRBV11-2 to TRBJ2-1; unclear D gene. Per germline, CDR1 SGHAT and CDR2 FQNNGV. Trimming took off 5 bases at V and 0 bases at J, with 17 bases between the two ends. The CDR3 totals 17 residues. Written as DNA, the CDR3 is TGTGCCAGCAGCCCAAGGAGTGCGGCCTACTCCTACAATGAGCAGTTCTTC. It codes for CASSPRSAAYSYNEQFF.

V and J are TRBV18 and TRBJ2-2; TRBD1 aligns across 8 bases. The CDR3 is made up of 14 amino acids. V shed 2 bases, J shed 4 bases, and the junction held 0 bases outside the gene matches. Germline CDR1 is KGHSH and CDR2 is LQKENI. CDR3 residues: CASSPGQGTGELFF. DNA for the CDR3: TGTGCCAGCTCACCAGGACAGGGCACCGGGGAGCTGTTTTTT.

This chain connects TRBV7-9 to TRBJ1-1, with 7 nucleotides matching TRBD1. The CDR3 spans 16 residues. V was clipped by 3 bases and J by 1 base; unmatched bases: 8. Germline V CDR1 and CDR2: SEHNR, FQNEAQ (reference sequence). CDR3 sequence (DNA): TGTGCCAGCAGCTTTGGACAGGTTATGGGGAACACTGAAGCTTTCTTT. Residues: CASSFGQVMGNTEAFF.

The V call is TRBV4-2, the J call TRBJ2-1; 9 bases agree with TRBD2. J was trimmed by 3 bases and V by 1 base; bases with no gene match: 7. The CDR3 extends over 17 amino acids. Germline values: CDR1 LGHNA, CDR2 YNFKEQ. The CDR3 is CASSQGGLAGLYNEQFF. The CDR3 region has the DNA TGTGCCAGCAGCCAAGGCGGGCTAGCGGGGCTCTACAATGAGCAGTTCTTC.

The rearrangement joins TRBV5-4 to TRBJ2-7; 11 bases align to TRBD1. The ends lost 2 bases at V and 2 bases at J; junction bases unmatched: 3. From germline, CDR1 is SGHNT and CDR2 YYREEE (reference sequence). The CDR3 length is 15 residues. The CDR3 sequence is CASSLPGQGAYEQYF. CDR3 sequence (DNA): TGTGCCAGCAGCTTACCGGGACAGGGGGCCTACGAGCAGTACTTC.

The chain links TRBV12-5 to TRBJ1-2; 9 nucleotides line up with TRBD1. Germline CDR1 is LGHNT and CDR2 is FRNRAP. The V gene end was trimmed by 0 bases and the J gene end by 5 bases; junction bases not matched to a gene: 10. The CDR3 contains 17 residues. Here the CDR3 reads CASGLVQTDRGYYGYTF. The CDR3 DNA sequence: TGTGCTAGTGGTTTGGTACAGACGGACAGGGGCTATTATGGCTACACCTTC.

The CDR3 region is CASSGGQGAVSGYTF. In DNA form, the CDR3 reads TGTGCCAGCAGCGGGGGACAGGGTGCCGTGAGTGGCTACACCTTC. The chain employs TRBV7-9 and TRBJ1-2; 9 bases align to TRBD1. The trim removed 5 bases at V and 7 bases at J, leaving 11 bases unmatched. Per the germline V gene, CDR1 is SEHNR and CDR2 is FQNEAQ (reference sequence). This CDR3 has 15 amino acids.

This chain connects TRBV9 to TRBJ2-6; 8 nucleotides align to TRBD1. Looked up from germline, CDR1 is SGDLS and CDR2 is YYNGEE. CDR3 length: 17 residues. Trimming removed 3 bases from V and 4 bases from J; junction bases left unmatched: 9. The CDR3 DNA sequence: TGTGCCAGCAGCGATGGGGGACAGGTGCAAGGGGCCAACGTCCTGACTTTC. It specifies CASSDGGQVQGANVLTF.

V and J are TRBV4-1 and TRBJ1-2; D may be TRBD1 (6 bases). The CDR3 length is 16 residues. Between the trimmed V and J ends, which lost 6 bases and 5 bases, there was a span of 22 bases. Germline V gene lookup returns CDR1 MGHRA and CDR2 YSYEKL. DNA of the CDR3: TGCGCCAGCAGTCCCGACTCGGCAGGGGCGCGGTATGGCTACACCTTC. The encoded protein is CASSPDSAGARYGYTF.

The chain carries TRBV5-3 and TRBJ1-1; D is unresolved. TRBV5-3 is known as an ORF, though its function is uncertain. This CDR3 region has 16 residues. V lost 3 bases to trimming and J lost 1 base, with 16 bases between them. The CDR3 bases are TGTGCCAGAAGCTCAGCCTCGAGGCTCTCGAACACTGAAGCTTTCTTT. Its translation is CARSSASRLSNTEAFF.

This chain joins TRBV9 and TRBJ2-3, with 8 bases that match TRBD2. This CDR3 is 13 amino acids long. The V gene end was trimmed by 0 bases and the J gene end by 9 bases; junction bases not matched to a gene: 3. Germline-derived CDR1 and CDR2 are SGDLS and YYNGEE. The CDR3 DNA reads TGTGCCAGCAGCGTAGAGGGCGGGAGGACGCAGTATTTT. It translates to CASSVEGGRTQYF.

The CDR3 nucleotides are TGTGCCAGCAGCCCACCGCGGGGAGGCCAGCGGTTGGAGCAGTTCTTC. Translated, it gives CASSPPRGGQRLEQFF. V usage is TRBV7-2 and J usage is TRBJ2-1, with a possible D match to TRBD2 (6 bases). The germline V gene has CDR1 SGHTA and CDR2 FQGNSA. Trimming left V 5 bases short and J 10 bases short, with 24 bases between. This CDR3 has 16 amino acids.